This T cell receptor (beta chain) was profiled in a study of graft-versus-host responses after intestinal transplantation. Findings and limits, study-wide: Analysis identified GvH clones in recipient marrow, with some appearing first in ileum or blood.

Note on this clone: Its specificity is not known.

V lost 4 bases, J lost 2 bases, and 2 bases stayed unmatched. The CDR3 consists of 14 residues. Germline V gene data show CDR1 as SQVTM and CDR2 as ANQGSEA. Sequencing was performed with immunoSEQ multiplex PCR; in TCRdb, only in-frame clones are kept and a portion is missing. The sample has more than 65,000 clones; around 82% are singletons. This clonotype originated in a human donor who was the organ donor for an intestinal transplant. Material: unstimulated CD4+ T cells sorted from spleen or lymph node cells, obtained before transplant. The genes are TRBV29-1 and TRBJ2-3; 11 nucleotides align to TRBD2. CDR3 nucleotides: TGCAGCGTTGCGACTAGCGGGAACACAGATACGCAGTATTTT. Protein: CSVATSGNTDTQYF.